The next 19 T cell receptor beta chains were all read from a single sample in a study of shared T cell receptors in the human thymus. TCRdb's table, derived via immunoSEQ multiplex PCR, lists solely in-frame clones and lacks some. The table lists about 660,000 clones, 85% to 90% of them singletons. These data are also associated with another study on human thymus T cells.

The sequenced material came from thymocytes. The source is a boy under two years old with a congenital heart defect.

The chain employs TRBV4-2 and TRBJ2-2; 7 bases line up with TRBD2. Germline CDR1 LGHNA, CDR2 YNFKEQ. This CDR3 comprises 18 residues. V gave up 0 bases and J gave up 8 bases; unmatched junction bases: 15. The CDR3 DNA sequence: TGTGCCAGCAGCCAAGACGGAACCAACTGGGGGGGACCGGGGGAGCTGTTTTTT. Amino acids: CASSQDGTNWGGPGELFF.

This chain uses TRBV4-3 with TRBJ2-7, with TRBD1 identical over 9 bases. Germline V CDR1 and CDR2: LGHNA, YSLEER. The CDR3 runs to 15 residues. Losses at the gene ends were 3 bases for V and 3 bases for J; bases not matched to a gene: 6. For the CDR3, the DNA is TGCGCCAGCAGCCATTACAGGGGGCCTAACTACGAGCAGTACTTC. This gives the protein CASSHYRGPNYEQYF.

The gene calls are TRBV6-5 and TRBJ2-2; 10 bases align to TRBD2. Per germline, CDR1 MNHEY and CDR2 SVGAGI. This CDR3 has 13 amino acids. V dropped 6 bases and J dropped 7; count of bases not matched to a gene: 2. The CDR3 DNA sequence: TGTGCCAGCAGAGCGGGAGGGGACGGGGAGCTGTTTTTT. It translates to CASRAGGDGELFF.

This clone was seen a single time. V is TRBV19 and J is TRBJ2-1; 8 bases align to TRBD1. CDR3 length equals 18 residues. Germline CDR1 and CDR2: LNHDA and SQIVND (reference sequence). The V and J ends lost 2 bases and 5 bases, in that order; junction bases with no gene match: 14. The CDR3 DNA sequence: TGTGCCAGTAGTATACCCCCAAACCAACAGGGGGAGGACAATGAGCAGTTCTTC. It yields the protein CASSIPPNQQGEDNEQFF.

The rearrangement uses TRBV6-5 and TRBJ2-7; a weak D match, TRBD2 (5 bases). The CDR3 covers 12 residues. Per germline, CDR1 MNHEY and CDR2 SVGAGI. The V gene lost 4 bases and the J gene lost 2 bases, with 6 bases spanning the gap. CDR3 residues: CASSSGAYEQYF. CDR3 DNA sequence: TGTGCCAGCAGTTCCGGGGCCTACGAGCAGTACTTC.

The V gene is TRBV4-3, the J gene TRBJ2-7; TRBD2 aligns across 9 bases. V lost 0 bases, J lost 5 bases, and 8 bases stayed unmatched. Germline V gene data show CDR1 as LGHNA and CDR2 as YSLEER. There are 16 residues in the CDR3. CDR3 in DNA: TGCGCCAGCAGCCAAGAGAGAGGACTAGCGAGCAACGAGCAGTACTTC. This encodes CASSQERGLASNEQYF.

This chain joins TRBV4-3 and TRBJ2-1, with D hard to call. This CDR3 contains 13 residues. The germline V gene has CDR1 LGHNA and CDR2 YSLEER. Trimming pared 1 base from V and 4 bases from J, leaving 5 bases between. The CDR3 spells CASSQAGYNEQFF. The CDR3 bases are TGCGCCAGCAGCCAAGCCGGGTACAATGAGCAGTTCTTC.

For this clone: This specimen includes other DNA sequences encoding the same CDR3. J is TRBJ2-1 and V is TRBV20-1; D remains unclear. The CDR3 loop spans 11 amino acids. The germline V and J ends were trimmed by 1 base and 6 bases, with 4 bases remaining between them. Germline V CDR1 and CDR2: DFQATT, SNEGSKA (reference sequence). CDR3 nucleotide sequence: TGCAGTGCTAGAGCCCGCAATGAGCAGTTCTTC. Its translation is CSARARNEQFF.

The genes are TRBV9 and TRBJ2-1, with 12 positions matching TRBD2. CDR1 and CDR2 from the germline V gene are SGDLS and YYNGEE. Germline trimming cut 0 bases from V and 0 bases from J; bases unmatched to any gene: 10. This CDR3 spans 20 amino acids. The CDR3 here is CASSVEKLAGGPSSYNEQFF. CDR3 DNA sequence: TGTGCCAGCAGCGTAGAGAAGCTAGCGGGAGGGCCGAGCTCCTACAATGAGCAGTTCTTC.

The table lists this clone with a count of one. The V call is TRBV4-2, the J call TRBJ2-1; 10 positions agree with TRBD2. With 2 bases clipped from V and 5 bases from J, the junction kept 9 bases outside the gene matches. Germline V gene data show CDR1 as LGHNA and CDR2 as YNFKEQ. CDR3 length: 17 residues. The CDR3 sequence: CASSQFGLAGVHNEQFF. The CDR3 nucleotides read TGTGCCAGCAGCCAATTTGGCCTAGCGGGAGTACACAATGAGCAGTTCTTC.

This chain uses TRBV6-1 with TRBJ2-7, with 9 positions matching TRBD1. Losses at the gene ends were 6 bases for V and 5 bases for J; bases not matched to a gene: 11. The CDR3 spans 15 residues. Germline V gene lookup returns CDR1 MNHNS and CDR2 SASEGT. This chain's CDR3 is CASSWGQGEEDEQYF. Here the CDR3 DNA reads TGTGCCAGCAGCTGGGGACAGGGAGAAGAGGACGAGCAGTACTTC.

The rearrangement uses TRBV27 and TRBJ1-5, with 10 bases aligning to TRBD1. The CDR3 consists of 17 residues. In germline, CDR1 is MNHEY, CDR2 SMNVEV (reference sequence). J was trimmed by 2 bases and V by 5 bases; bases with no gene match: 9. The CDR3 sequence is CASSPNRDRGGNQPQHF. CDR3 DNA: TGTGCCAGCAGTCCGAACCGGGACAGGGGCGGCAATCAGCCCCAGCATTTT.

The chain combines TRBV4-2 with TRBJ2-2, with 16 bases lining up with TRBD2. The CDR3 sequence is 19 residues long. Looked up from germline, CDR1 is LGHNA and CDR2 is YNFKEQ. With 4 bases clipped from V and 3 bases from J, the junction kept 8 bases outside the gene matches. The CDR3 protein is CASSLGLAGGPYDTGELFF. The CDR3 DNA reads TGTGCCAGCAGCCTGGGACTAGCGGGAGGGCCCTACGACACCGGGGAGCTGTTTTTT.

This chain connects TRBV10-3 to TRBJ2-7, with 9 bases matching TRBD2. Losses at the gene ends were 2 bases for V and 8 bases for J; bases not matched to a gene: 7. Per germline, CDR1 ENHRY and CDR2 SYGVKD. The CDR3 covers 14 residues. The CDR3 here is CAISERGRARQQYF. The CDR3 DNA sequence: TGTGCCATCAGTGAGCGCGGGAGGGCCAGGCAGCAGTACTTC.

The V and J genes are TRBV19 and TRBJ2-5; D is unresolved. The germline gives CDR1 LNHDA, CDR2 SQIVND (reference sequence). The CDR3 consists of 14 residues. The V and J ends lost 6 bases and 4 bases respectively, with 15 bases between them. CDR3 sequence reads: CASSLESPPETQYF. The CDR3 bases are TGTGCCAGTAGCCTGGAGAGCCCCCCAGAGACCCAGTACTTC.

The chain recombines TRBV29-1 with TRBJ2-7; D not resolved. Trimming left V 1 base short and J 6 bases short, with 10 bases between. The CDR3 is 12 residues long. Per germline, CDR1 SQVTM and CDR2 ANQGSEA. The CDR3 DNA sequence: TGCAGCGTTGAAGTGTATCGAGGCGAGCAGTACTTC. This gives the protein CSVEVYRGEQYF.

The V and J genes are TRBV13 and TRBJ1-1, with 12 bases lining up with TRBD1. The V and J ends lost 1 base and 2 bases, in that order; junction bases with no gene match: 5. Germline CDR1 PRHDT, CDR2 FYEKMQ (reference sequence). The CDR3 length is 17 residues. The CDR3 here is CASSLVRDRGRNTEAFF. The CDR3 DNA follows: TGTGCCAGCAGCTTAGTCCGGGACAGGGGGCGTAACACTGAAGCTTTCTTT.

The V and J genes are TRBV7-9 and TRBJ2-5, with a possible D match to TRBD1 (6 bases). The tail of the sequence fits TRBJ2-7 better, so the J call may be wrong. The germline gives CDR1 SEHNR, CDR2 FQNEAQ (reference sequence). This CDR3 has 15 residues. This chain's CDR3 is CASSSQGTNAYEQYF. CDR3 nucleotide sequence: TGTGCCAGCAGCTCCCAAGGGACAAATGCCTACGAGCAGTACTTC.

V gene TRBV7-9 combines with J gene TRBJ2-3, with TRBD1 matching 9 bases. The CDR3 runs 17 residues. Germline V gives CDR1 SEHNR, CDR2 FQNEAQ (reference sequence). With 7 bases clipped from V and 4 bases from J, the junction kept 15 bases outside the gene matches. CDR3 nucleotides: TGTGCCAGCACCCTACCGATCCGGGACAGGGTTGCAGATACGCAGTATTTT. It encodes CASTLPIRDRVADTQYF.